What follows is one TCR beta chain and its context. This sample was included in a study of blood T cell repertoires in COVID-19. The CDR3 has 13 amino acids. Germline V CDR1 and CDR2: SNHLY, FYNNEI. V lost 2 bases and J lost 6, with 10 bases in between. Libraries were prepared by immunoSEQ multiplex PCR; TCRdb keeps only in-frame clonotypes and omits some of them. The sample records about 180,000 clones, roughly nine tenths being singletons. Sequenced material: peripheral blood. The J gene is TRBJ1-2, the V gene TRBV2, with D unclear. This TCR was recovered from a young man who had recovered from COVID-19. Here the CDR3 reads CASSENSIDGYTF. CDR3 bases: TGTGCCAGCAGTGAAAATAGCATTGATGGCTACACCTTC. The whole variable domain, filled in from reference TRBV2 and TRBJ1-2, reads EPEVTQTPSHQVTQMGQEVILRCVPISNHLYFYWYRQILGQKVEFLVSFYNNEISEKSEIFDDQFSVERPDGSNFTLKIRSTKLEDSAMYFCASSENSIDGYTFGSGTRLTVV.